This T cell receptor beta chain is drawn from a study of blood T cells in healthy people across ages. V was cut by 4 bases and J by 1 base, with 14 bases left in between. The germline CDR1 and CDR2 sequences are SGHTA and FQGTGA. The CDR3 covers 17 residues. A second PCR of about 6 to 12 cycles used a sample-barcoded 5' primer and a J-beta primer mix. Each CDR3 protein gets one entry after TCRdb re-called the 5' RACE reads with MiXCR. The data contain approximately 1.5 million distinct CDR3 sequences, roughly 32% of them singletons. Material: blood. The rearrangement uses TRBV7-3 and TRBJ2-6; weak D call: TRBD2 (6 bases). The source is a woman under 40 in good health. This CDR3 reads CASSSSRGNSGANVLTF. CDR3 nucleotide sequence: TGTGCCAGCAGCTCGTCCCGGGGGAATTCTGGGGCCAACGTCCTGACTTTC.